This T cell receptor (beta chain) was sequenced in a study of cytomegalovirus exposure and HLA in healthy donors listed by TCRdb under 2017. For context, the study as a whole: In an earlier analysis of 587 of the donors, 250 to 350 Gb of sequence data and 120 million or so unique TCR beta sequences from about 179 million T cells were reported. Every discovery cohort repertoire had been produced on one sequencing platform. Donor age, sex, ethnicity and CMV serostatus were compiled alongside the repertoire data. The study aimed to test whether signatures of past pathogen exposure could be identified by cataloging public T cell receptors. Roughly 320 gigabases of sequencing data and approximately 92 million unique TCR sequences made up an early release that covered approximately 620 HLA-typed donors. In a later genetic analysis, genome-wide SNP genotypes for about three fifths of the roughly 670 donors were used, and that subset was treated as a discovery cohort. In addition to the first cohort of several hundred subjects, a separate validation cohort of 130 or so different subjects was used. Typing coverage varied by locus: about 620-640 donors for A, B, C, DRB1 and DQB1; some 520 for DQA1; 600 to 610 for DPA1; around 490 for DPB1. Rather than drawing on any new phenotypic data, the later analysis identified candidate immune exposures from TCR beta sequences and the way those sequences occurred across donors. Across approximately 400 genotyped donors of the cohort, an average of about 240,000 unique TCR beta nucleotide sequences per donor were sequenced, and approximately 17% of those sequences were non-productive. The study used immunosequencing to profile the T cell repertoires of about 670 subjects and linked those repertoires to cytomegalovirus serostatus. Class I and class II HLA loci were covered by the typing at four-digit resolution. About five DR-DQ haplotypes were handled as single units for association and clustering because linkage in the cohort was strong. An earlier analysis of some 500 of the donors used high-throughput TCR beta sequencing to judge whether each TCR beta V gene segment behaved as functional or pseudogenic. Of the 300 to 450 genotyped donors, more than 75% were placed in the genetic ancestry cluster associated with self-reported Caucasian donors. High-throughput TCR immunosequencing, statistical association of individual TCRs with disease status, and machine learning were combined to predict cytomegalovirus infection status. A later analysis re-examined previously published TCR beta repertoires from just over 650 donors and added high-resolution HLA genotyping to investigate patterns of TCR occurrence. The paper's findings and limits, for the study overall: Immune exposure information for the cohort was limited to CMV serostatus. The 87-base-pair reads could not distinguish some IMGT-functional V segments, including TRBV6-2 and TRBV6-3, so those segments were excluded. A later analysis reported that several top co-occurrence clusters appeared linked to parvovirus B19, influenza, CMV and Epstein-Barr virus. Cytomegalovirus status was reported to be diagnosed by the classifier with high specificity and sensitivity in both the original and validation cohorts. The presence/absence analyses assumed that sequencing depth was roughly uniform across donors, and that assumption may not be true. In a later analysis, TCR association rates were found to vary across HLA loci, with the most associated TCRs seen for DRB1 alleles and the fewest for HLA-C alleles. Only TCR beta chains were sequenced in this cohort, and the absence of alpha or paired-chain data limited detectable features. A further reported finding was that TCR beta sequences accurately predicted the HLA-A and HLA-B alleles for most subjects in the first cohort. Because counts were too low, roughly 16 rarely observed V segments, including chromosome 9 orphons, were excluded from the earlier analysis of around 640 of the donors. V-gene and J-gene trimming of TCR beta chains was associated with a missense DCLRE1C variant in a later genetic analysis, and the association was replicated in an independent cohort. The study gave a list of about 160 TCR beta chains associated with cytomegalovirus. HLA typing was unavailable for some donors at each locus, so association tests used only the typed subset. At a false discovery rate of 0.05, a later analysis linked 16,000 or so TCR beta sequences to specific HLA alleles. Most CMV-associated TCR beta chains appeared to be HLA-restricted in a later analysis, and the HLA associations seemed to be driven largely by CMV exposure. The sequencing pipeline was judged likely to have produced a cluster of highly shared sequence variants as a technical artifact. In a later analysis, HLA-associated TCR beta chains showed more clonal expansion and lower generation probabilities than non-associated chains that were equally common. Correlated functional status among segregating V segments might be attributable to linkage disequilibrium, but an unknown experimental factor could not be ruled out. The authors suggested that the approach could potentially be generalized to other disease states and immunological phenotypes. Broadly in line with IMGT annotations, most TCR beta V segments showed up in productive rearrangements about 90% or about 30% of the time in an earlier analysis of 587 of the donors. When HLA alleles, especially DR and DQ, strongly co-occurred, attributing TCR associations to individual alleles was difficult. In vitro tests confirmed that a few of the cytomegalovirus-associated TCR beta chains recognize cytomegalovirus antigens. Most TCR sequences were observed very rarely across donors, whereas some public TCRs were present in many individuals. According to a later genetic analysis, donors in an Asian-associated ancestry cluster had fewer N-insertions in productive TCRs than the approximately 650-donor mean.

The library was obtained by the immunoSEQ multiplex PCR assay. For the multiplex PCR, a mixture combining 60 forward primers for TCR Vbeta segments and 13 reverse primers for TCR Jbeta segments was used. The CDR3 region of rearranged TCR beta genes was amplified from genomic DNA with a multiplex PCR assay. On the Illumina HiSeq System, the amplified TCR beta libraries were sequenced as 87-base-pair reads. The authors processed their data as follows. A later analysis tallied 80 million to 95 million unique TCR beta chains across the 640 or so repertoires, and some 10 million of those chains were shared by two or more donors. Raw reads were error-corrected and collapsed into unique sequences by a nearest-neighbor algorithm in which closely related sequences were merged to remove PCR and sequencing errors. V, D and J gene segments were assigned by aligning CDR3 sequences to IMGT reference sequences. For a sequence to be retained, a match of at least six nucleotides to both a V gene segment and a J gene segment was required. A rearrangement counted as productive if the CDR3 had no stop codons and remained in frame with V and J, and every other rearrangement counted as non-productive. CDR3 was defined by IMGT convention, running from the second conserved V-encoded cysteine to the conserved J-encoded phenylalanine. Sequences without an unambiguous match to a single V gene segment were excluded from the earlier analysis of approximately 560 of the donors. In an earlier analysis of approximately 560 of the donors, a V segment was called functional when productive rearrangements were above 56.7%, and segregating when the standard deviation between donors exceeded 5%. A statistical classification framework was built to diagnose cytomegalovirus status from the catalog of TCR beta chain sequences. A later analysis assigned V and J genes by comparing TCR nucleotide sequences with IMGT/GENE-DB human TR gene sequences. A later analysis assigned CDR3 sequences and most-parsimonious VDJ recombination scenarios with the TCRdist pipeline. In a later analysis, every TCR beta chain was defined by the combination of its CDR3 amino acid sequence and its V-gene family, and reads without a unique V-gene family were dropped. As a way to deal with suspected cross-contamination and a sequencing artifact, a later analysis dropped more than 500 nucleotide sequences that were highly shared and had low generation probability. In a later analysis, a clonal expansion index for each public chain was calculated from normalized within-repertoire ranks of inferred template counts. In a later analysis, generation probabilities were computed using a VDJ recombination model fitted to out-of-frame rearrangements, and the results were checked against IGoR. Hypergeometric tests were used in a later analysis to score TCR-TCR, TCR-HLA and TCR-CMV co-occurrence, with a repertoire-size bias correction applied to the TCR pairs. False discovery rates were estimated in a later analysis by permuting HLA or CMV assignments 20 times. In a later analysis, co-occurring TCRs were grouped using DBSCAN, and TCRdist sequence similarity was added for clustering within HLA-allele-positive subsets. For co-occurrence clustering, repertoires with fewer than 30,000 or more than 120,000 public chains were excluded, along with about five repertoires with anomalous nucleotide sharing. As stored in TCRdb, this immuneACCESS dataset retains in-frame rearrangements with V and J assigned. A fraction of the clones does not appear; measured against another copy, unresolved V genes explain less than half of the discrepancy, and the remainder lacks a known reason. That table is the source of V, J and clone size, and D and trimming were worked out from the DNA. Recorded for this sample are about 170,000 clones; roughly 70% of them occurred a single time. The ten largest clones capture roughly 5.4% of the sample.

The cohort comprised 666 healthy bone marrow donors. All cohort members were sampled while nominally healthy, although unrecorded immune exposures were likely present. The donor was CMV seropositive and was included in the group of 290 or so seropositive cohort members. Each donor provided a peripheral blood sample, and peripheral blood mononuclear cells were used for TCR beta sequencing. The Qiagen DNeasy Blood Extraction Kit was used to extract genomic DNA from the blood cell samples. In this sample, this clone turned up a few times. Its antigen is still unknown. Base qualities were left out, and no much larger clone turns up one base away. At the junction V is shortened by 9 bases and J by 4 bases; bases outside the gene matches: 6. The CDR3 covers 14 residues, taking in both the cysteine and the phenylalanine. Just the 42-base CDR3 DNA is kept, in frame starting at base 1. Reading the germline V gene (reference sequence) gives CDR1 MNHEY and CDR2 SMNVEV.

The sequence links TRBV27 to TRBJ1-5; 10 middle bases align to TRBD1. Sequencing was done on a sample of PBMCs. This clonotype originated in a woman younger than 30 in good health and CMV-seropositive. The sequence in DNA is TGTGCCAGTGGGAGGGACAGGGGAAATCAGCCCCAGCATTTT. It specifies CASGRDRGNQPQHF.